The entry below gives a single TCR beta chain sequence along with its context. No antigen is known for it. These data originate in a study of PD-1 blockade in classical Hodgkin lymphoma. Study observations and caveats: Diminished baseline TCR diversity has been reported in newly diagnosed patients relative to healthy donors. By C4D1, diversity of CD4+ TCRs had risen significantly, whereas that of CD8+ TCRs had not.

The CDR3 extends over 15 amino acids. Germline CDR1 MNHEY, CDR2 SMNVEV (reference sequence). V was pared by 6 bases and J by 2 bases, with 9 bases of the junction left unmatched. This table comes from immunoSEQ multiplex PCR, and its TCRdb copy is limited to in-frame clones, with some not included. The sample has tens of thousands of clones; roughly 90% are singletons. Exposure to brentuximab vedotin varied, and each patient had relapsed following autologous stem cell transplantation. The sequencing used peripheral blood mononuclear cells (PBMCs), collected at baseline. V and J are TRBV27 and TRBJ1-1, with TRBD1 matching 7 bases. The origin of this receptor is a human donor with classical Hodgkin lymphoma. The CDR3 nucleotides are TGTGCCAGCAGGCCATACAGGGGAATAAACACTGAAGCTTTCTTT. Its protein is CASRPYRGINTEAFF.